The rows below give T cell receptor beta chains drawn from one sample of a study of blood T cells in healthy people across ages. Via MiXCR, TCRdb re-called the 5' RACE reads, giving one row per CDR3 protein. The table includes roughly 730,000 distinct CDR3 sequences, around 50% detected once. What was sequenced was blood. The receptor set was obtained from a middle-aged man in good health. The CDR3 runs from the conserved cysteine through the conserved F or W. The D gene is left open where the match is weak. For some rows the clone size is stated as once, few or many, or as a class when expanded; others skip it.

TRBJ2-1,-,-,TRBV12-3/TRBV12-4,CASSLLYNEQFF,TGTGCCAGCAGTTTACTCTACAATGAGCAGTTCTTC
TRBJ1-1,once,-,TRBV5-4,CASSLIGSANTEAFF,TGTGCCAGCAGCTTGATCGGGTCAGCGAACACTGAAGCTTTCTTT
TRBJ2-1,-,-,TRBV24-1,CATNGDEQFF,TGTGCCACCAACGGCGATGAGCAGTTCTTC
TRBJ1-6,-,-,TRBV5-1,CASSVEGRQNSPLHF,TGCGCCAGCAGCGTTGAGGGACGGCAGAATTCACCCCTCCACTTT
TRBJ1-2,-,-,TRBV10-2,CASSDRLASEGGYTF,TGCGCCAGCAGTGACAGGCTGGCCTCGGAGGGTGGCTACACCTTC
TRBJ1-1,-,-,TRBV12-3/TRBV12-4,CASSRQELSEAFF,TGTGCCAGCAGCCGACAGGAGCTTTCTGAAGCTTTCTTT
TRBJ2-5,-,TRBD1,TRBV24-1,CATSVQGLETQYF,TGTGCCACCAGTGTACAGGGGCTGGAGACCCAGTACTTC
TRBJ2-1,-,TRBD2,TRBV29-1,CSVEDLAGTYNEQFF,TGCAGCGTTGAAGACTTAGCGGGGACTTACAATGAGCAGTTCTTT
TRBJ2-3,-,TRBD1,TRBV27,CASSPWTGERGTQYF,TGTGCCAGCAGTCCTTGGACAGGGGAGAGGGGAACGCAGTATTTT
TRBJ1-2,-,-,TRBV6-1,CASTSLWLLPKTYGYTF,TGTGCCAGCACCTCACTTTGGCTTCTCCCGAAAACGTATGGCTACACCTTC
TRBJ2-1,few,-,TRBV7-3,CASSPTRDLAYNEQFF,TGTGCCAGCAGCCCTACGAGGGACCTAGCCTACAATGAGCAGTTCTTC
TRBJ1-2,many,TRBD1,TRBV4-2,CASSQDSGQGVRGYTF,TGTGCCAGCAGCCAAGATTCGGGACAGGGGGTTCGTGGCTACACCTTC
TRBJ1-4,-,TRBD1,TRBV7-7,CASSPGQGAFEKLFF,TGTGCTAGCAGCCCCGGACAGGGGGCGTTTGAAAAACTGTTTTTT
TRBJ1-5,-,TRBD1,TRBV10-1,CASGGQGLPHQPQHF,TGCGCCAGCGGGGGACAGGGTTTACCTCATCAGCCCCAGCATTTT
TRBJ2-7,once,-,TRBV20-1,CSASPSEGVYEQYF,TGCAGTGCTAGTCCCAGCGAAGGGGTTTACGAGCAGTACTTC
TRBJ2-7,-,TRBD2,TRBV3-1,CASSQDPLAGGYNEQYF,TGTGCCAGCAGCCAAGATCCGCTAGCGGGGGGGTACAATGAGCAGTACTTC
TRBJ2-3,few,TRBD2,TRBV4-1,CASSQGLGGTDTQYF,TGCGCCAGCAGCCAAGGTCTGGGGGGGACAGATACGCAGTATTTT
TRBJ1-5,few,-,TRBV10-3,CAISDGVRNQPQHF,TGTGCCATCAGTGACGGGGTTCGCAATCAGCCCCAGCATTTT
TRBJ2-5,-,-,TRBV6-2/TRBV6-3,CASRGAGEQYF,TGTGCCAGCAGAGGAGCGGGTGAGCAGTACTTC
TRBJ2-3,-,TRBD2,TRBV20-1,CSVGRGGSTDTQYF,TGCAGTGTCGGGAGGGGCGGATCCACAGATACGCAGTATTTT
TRBJ2-7,-,TRBD2,TRBV7-2,CASSLPGGPREQYF,TGTGCCAGCAGCTTACCGGGAGGGCCGCGGGAGCAGTACTTC
TRBJ1-1,-,TRBD1,TRBV7-2,CASSSKNAGTGGAFF,TGTGCCAGCAGCTCAAAAAATGCCGGGACAGGGGGAGCTTTCTTT
TRBJ2-3,-,-,TRBV20-1,CSAPETADTQYF,TGCAGTGCTCCTGAAACGGCAGATACGCAGTATTTT
TRBJ1-6,-,-,TRBV20-1,CSALQGLNSPLHF,TGCAGTGCTTTACAGGGTTTGAATTCACCCCTCCACTTT
TRBJ2-1,once,TRBD2,TRBV7-3,CASSSGQGDRTSGMPNNEQFF,TGTGCCAGCAGCTCAGGACAGGGGGACCGGACTAGCGGGATGCCCAACAATGAGCAGTTCTTC
TRBJ2-3,-,-,TRBV7-9,CASTHPVPTGDTQYF,TGTGCCAGCACCCATCCTGTCCCGACGGGGGATACGCAGTATTTT
TRBJ2-2,-,TRBD2,TRBV29-1,CSGASGIANTGELFF,TGCAGCGGGGCTAGCGGGATCGCGAACACCGGGGAGCTGTTTTTT
TRBJ1-2,-,-,TRBV11-2,CAGSLDRASYGYTF,TGTGCCGGCAGCTTGGACCGGGCCAGCTATGGCTACACCTTC
TRBJ1-2,few,TRBD1,TRBV29-1,CSVRLTGNHGYTF,TGCAGCGTGCGCCTGACAGGGAATCACGGCTACACCTTC
TRBJ2-2,-,-,TRBV6-6,CASTKTSNTGELFF,TGTGCCAGCACCAAGACCTCGAACACCGGGGAGCTGTTTTTT
TRBJ2-2,-,-,TRBV28,CASSPRGRWSGELFF,TGTGCCAGCAGCCCCAGGGGCCGATGGTCCGGGGAGCTGTTTTTT
TRBJ2-3,-,-,TRBV20-1,CSAPVVGGADTQYF,TGCAGTGCCCCAGTGGTGGGGGGGGCCGATACGCAGTATTTT
TRBJ2-6,once,-,TRBV13,CAGSSLRAAPGANVLTF,TGTGCCGGCAGCTCCCTACGGGCTGCTCCTGGGGCCAACGTCCTGACTTTC
TRBJ1-6,-,-,TRBV5-6,CASSRRRTANSPLHF,TGTGCCAGCAGCCGGCGACGGACAGCTAATTCACCCCTCCACTTT
TRBJ1-2,once,-,TRBV28,CAVHRYGYTF,TGTGCCGTCCACCGTTATGGCTACACCTTC
TRBJ1-4,-,-,TRBV5-4,CASSLFSGRPEEKLFF,TGTGCCAGCAGCTTGTTCTCGGGACGGCCTGAAGAAAAACTGTTTTTT
TRBJ2-7,once,-,TRBV7-2,CASSLPEWGGFTYERYF,TGTGCCAGCAGCTTACCAGAGTGGGGCGGATTTACCTACGAGCGGTACTTC
TRBJ2-5,few,TRBD2,TRBV3-1,CASRRGGEETQYF,TGTGCCAGCAGGCGGGGAGGGGAAGAGACCCAGTACTTC
TRBJ2-1,-,TRBD1,TRBV5-1,CASSLPGQIYNEQFF,TGCGCCAGCAGCTTACCGGGACAGATTTACAATGAGCAGTTCTTC